This entry features one T cell receptor (beta chain) sequence. The antigen is undetermined. This specimen comes from a study of T cell responses to AZD1222 COVID-19 vaccine. Measured with immunoSEQ multiplex PCR; TCRdb has only the in-frame clones, and not every one. The data hold around 100,000 clones, with 86% observed a single time. The CDR3 is 17 residues long. Germline CDR1 is MGHRA and CDR2 is YSYEKL. Trimming took off 3 bases at V and 6 bases at J, with 22 bases between the two ends. Study findings and constraints: Spike-spanning, vaccine-associated CD4 TCRs were dominant at 160-218 and 743-854. Just a handful of AZD1222 recipients tested seropositive at baseline. Receipt of two AZD1222 doses was followed by a rise in Spike-specific TCR breadth and depth.

The material sequenced was peripheral blood, taken on day 0 of AZD1222 vaccination. The rearrangement uses TRBV4-1 and TRBJ2-3; D may be TRBD2 (7 bases). This receptor was identified in an adult in good health. The CDR3 bases are TGCGCCAGCAGCCAGGGGGGGCTAGCGATTCGCGGGGATACGCAGTATTTT. Translation: CASSQGGLAIRGDTQYF.